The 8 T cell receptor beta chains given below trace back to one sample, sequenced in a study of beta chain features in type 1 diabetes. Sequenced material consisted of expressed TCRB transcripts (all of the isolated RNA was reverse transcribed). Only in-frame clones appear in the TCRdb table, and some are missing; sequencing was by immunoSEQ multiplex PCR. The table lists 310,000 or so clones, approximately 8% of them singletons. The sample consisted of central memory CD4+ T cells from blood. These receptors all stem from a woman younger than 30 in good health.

Here the CDR3 DNA reads TGTGCCAGCAGCTTACTCCCTAGCGGGAGTCCCCAGTCGTCCGAGCAGTACTTC. Amino acids: CASSLLPSGSPQSSEQYF. V gene TRBV7-2 combines with J gene TRBJ2-7; 10 bases map to TRBD2. The germline V gene has CDR1 SGHTA and CDR2 FQGNSA. V shed 2 bases, J shed 6 bases, and the junction held 16 bases outside the gene matches. The CDR3 has 18 amino acids.

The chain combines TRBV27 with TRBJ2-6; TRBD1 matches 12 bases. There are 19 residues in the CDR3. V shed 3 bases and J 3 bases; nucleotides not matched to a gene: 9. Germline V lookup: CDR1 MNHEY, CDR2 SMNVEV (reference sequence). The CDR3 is CASSLGTGGASYGANVLTF. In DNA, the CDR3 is TGTGCCAGCAGTTTGGGGACAGGGGGCGCTTCGTATGGGGCCAACGTCCTGACTTTC.

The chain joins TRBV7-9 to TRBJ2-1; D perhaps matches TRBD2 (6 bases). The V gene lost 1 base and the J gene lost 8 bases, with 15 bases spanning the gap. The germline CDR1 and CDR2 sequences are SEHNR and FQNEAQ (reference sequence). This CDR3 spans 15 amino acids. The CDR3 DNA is TGTGCCAGCAGCTTAGTCGCTAGCGTGGTCGATGAGCAGTTCTTC. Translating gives CASSLVASVVDEQFF.

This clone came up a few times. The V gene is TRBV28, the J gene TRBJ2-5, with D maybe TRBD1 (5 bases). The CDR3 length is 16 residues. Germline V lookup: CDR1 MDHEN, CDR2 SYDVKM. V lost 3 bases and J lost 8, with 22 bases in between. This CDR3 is CASSFLLVGVKRTQYF. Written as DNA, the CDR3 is TGTGCCAGCAGTTTTCTTCTTGTAGGGGTTAAGAGAACCCAGTACTTC.

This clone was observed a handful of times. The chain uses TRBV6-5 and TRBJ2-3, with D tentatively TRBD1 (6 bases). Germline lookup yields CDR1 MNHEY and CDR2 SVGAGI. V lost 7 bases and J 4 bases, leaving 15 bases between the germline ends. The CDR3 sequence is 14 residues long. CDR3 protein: CASTRGPRADTQYF. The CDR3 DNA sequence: TGTGCCAGCACCAGGGGTCCTAGGGCAGATACGCAGTATTTT.

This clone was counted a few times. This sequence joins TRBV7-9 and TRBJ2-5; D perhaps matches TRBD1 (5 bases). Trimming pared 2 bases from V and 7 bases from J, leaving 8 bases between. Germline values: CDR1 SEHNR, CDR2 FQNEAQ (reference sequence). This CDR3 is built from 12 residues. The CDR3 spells CASSLPQGTQYF. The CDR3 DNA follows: TGTGCCAGCAGCTTACCCCAGGGGACCCAGTACTTC.

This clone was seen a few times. For the CDR3, the DNA is TGTGCCAGCAGCCAGAGGGACCGAGACACCGGGGAGCTGTTTTTT. Its translation: CASSQRDRDTGELFF. This chain connects TRBV4-2 to TRBJ2-2; the D call may be TRBD1 or TRBD2 (5 bases each). CDR1 LGHNA and CDR2 YNFKEQ come from the germline V gene. CDR3 size: 15 residues. The ends were cut back, 3 bases at V and 3 bases at J, with 11 bases in the middle.

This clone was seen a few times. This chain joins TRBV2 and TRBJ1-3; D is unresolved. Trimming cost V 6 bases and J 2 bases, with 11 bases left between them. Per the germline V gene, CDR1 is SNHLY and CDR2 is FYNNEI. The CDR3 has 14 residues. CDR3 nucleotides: TGTGCCAGCAGACCGACCTCTACTGGAAACACCATATATTTT. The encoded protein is CASRPTSTGNTIYF.